A single sample gave rise to the 23 T cell receptor beta chains below, sequenced in a study of cytomegalovirus exposure and HLA in healthy donors. The primer mix had 60 Vbeta and 13 Jbeta primers. Some clones are missing from TCRdb's copy, which holds only in-frame ones; the method was immunoSEQ multiplex PCR. Of some 120,000 clones listed, more than 65% were seen once; the top ten hold around 5.8%. Sequenced input: PBMCs. The receptors derive from a man between 18 and 35 years old in good health and CMV-seropositive.

This chain joins TRBV27 and TRBJ1-2, with 12 nucleotides matching TRBD1. This CDR3 contains 20 residues. V was pared by 6 bases and J by 3 bases, with 20 bases of the junction left unmatched. Germline CDR1 reads MNHEY; CDR2 reads SMNVEV (reference sequence). The CDR3 protein is CASRSYFPGTGGLTDYGYTF. The CDR3 nucleotides are TGTGCCAGCAGGTCCTATTTCCCCGGGACAGGGGGCTTAACGGACTATGGCTACACCTTC.

The V gene is TRBV6-1, the J gene TRBJ1-1; 9 bases fit TRBD1. V trimming: 8 bases; J trimming: 5 bases; junction bases outside the gene matches: 9. CDR3 size: 14 residues. Germline V gene data show CDR1 as MNHNS and CDR2 as SASEGT. CDR3 sequence: CASAGQGSVTEAFF. The CDR3 region has the DNA TGTGCCAGCGCAGGACAGGGGTCAGTGACTGAAGCTTTCTTT.

V and J are TRBV6-5 and TRBJ2-7; possible D gene TRBD1, 6 bases. Germline assignment: CDR1 MNHEY and CDR2 SVGAGI. The CDR3 totals 14 residues. The V gene lost 6 bases and the J gene lost 3 bases, with 15 bases spanning the gap. The DNA of the CDR3 is TGTGCCAGCAGCCCCAGGGGCCTCGGCTACGAGCAGTACTTC. Protein sequence: CASSPRGLGYEQYF.

The chain links TRBV14 to TRBJ1-2; the D gene is possibly TRBD1 (5 bases). This CDR3 comprises 13 residues. Germline V gives CDR1 SGHDN, CDR2 FVKESK. V lost 5 bases, J lost 6 bases, and 13 bases lay in between. The CDR3 region is CASSSAGQDGYTF. For the CDR3, the DNA is TGTGCCAGCAGCTCTGCGGGGCAGGATGGCTACACCTTC. Supplemented by reference TRBV14 and TRBJ1-2, the full variable domain reads EAGVTQFPSHSVIEKGQTVTLRCDPISGHDNLYWYRRVMGKEIKFLLHFVKESKQDESGMPNNRFLAERTGGTYSTLKVQPAELEDSGVYFCASSSAGQDGYTFGSGTRLTVV.

CDR3 sequence reads: CASSYRVSTNEKLFF. In DNA, the CDR3 is TGCGCCAGCAGCTACAGGGTTTCGACTAATGAAAAACTGTTTTTT. The chain joins TRBV5-1 to TRBJ1-4, with a weak D call TRBD1 (6 bases). Germline-derived CDR1 and CDR2 are SGHRS and YFSETQ. Trimming removed 3 bases at V and 2 bases at J, with 11 bases between. This CDR3 is 15 amino acids long.

The chain is built from TRBV7-9 and TRBJ2-1, with TRBD1 as a possible D gene (5 bases). The germline V and J ends were trimmed by 5 bases and 4 bases, with 12 bases remaining between them. This CDR3 spans 14 amino acids. Germline CDR1 reads SEHNR; CDR2 reads FQNEAQ (reference sequence). The CDR3 DNA follows: TGTGCCAGCAGCCAAGGGGTAGGATACAATGAGCAGTTCTTC. Translation: CASSQGVGYNEQFF.

This clone occurred a few times. The CDR3 region is CASSLVGGWTEDNQPQHF. DNA of the CDR3: TGCGCCAGCAGCTTGGTAGGAGGCTGGACGGAAGACAATCAGCCCCAGCATTTT. The V and J genes are TRBV5-1 and TRBJ1-5; D call uncertain. The CDR3 length is 18 residues. Trimming shortened V by 0 bases and J by 3 bases, and 19 bases separated the two germline ends. The V gene's germline CDR1 is SGHRS and CDR2 YFSETQ.

This chain links TRBV4-1 with TRBJ2-7, with D possibly matching TRBD2 (5 bases). Germline assignment: CDR1 MGHRA and CDR2 YSYEKL. This CDR3 is built from 14 residues. With 4 bases removed from V and 1 base from J, the gap between germline ends came to 11 bases. The CDR3 DNA follows: TGCGCCAGCAGCCCAAGGACTGCTTCCTACGAGCAGTACTTC. Its translation: CASSPRTASYEQYF.

This clone occurred a few times. The chain links TRBV7-8 to TRBJ2-2; no firm D call. Between the trimmed V and J ends, which lost 3 bases and 4 bases, there was a span of 15 bases. The CDR3 sequence is 16 residues long. The V gene's germline CDR1 is SGHVS and CDR2 FQNEAQ. Here the CDR3 DNA reads TGTGCCAGCAGCTTCACAGCCTCATTCGCCACCGGGGAGCTGTTTTTT. Its protein product is CASSFTASFATGELFF.

This sequence joins TRBV2 and TRBJ1-2, with D unresolved. V was shortened by 2 bases and J by 2 bases, with 12 bases between the two germline ends. The CDR3 loop spans 15 amino acids. Germline V CDR1 and CDR2: SNHLY, FYNNEI. CDR3 nucleotides: TGTGCCAGCAGTGAACGGGAGACTTCCAACTATGGCTACACCTTC. Protein sequence: CASSERETSNYGYTF.

V and J are TRBV6-1 and TRBJ2-7; a weak D match, TRBD2 (5 bases). Trimming removed 7 bases at V and 2 bases at J, with 9 bases between. The germline V gene encodes CDR1 MNHNS and CDR2 SASEGT. The CDR3 has 12 residues. This chain's CDR3 is CASILGTYEQYF. The CDR3 DNA is TGTGCCAGCATACTAGGGACCTACGAGCAGTACTTC.

This clone is a singleton in its sample. The chain combines TRBV5-4 with TRBJ1-1; D call uncertain. This CDR3 has 15 residues. Deletions cut 4 bases from V and 0 bases from J, with 13 bases between. Germline CDR1 SGHNT, CDR2 YYREEE (reference sequence). The CDR3 sequence: CASSKATALNTEAFF. The CDR3 DNA follows: TGTGCCAGCAGCAAGGCTACAGCCCTGAACACTGAAGCTTTCTTT.

This clone was counted a single time. This rearrangement joins TRBV5-4 to TRBJ1-2, with TRBD1 matching over 8 bases. Per germline, CDR1 SGHNT and CDR2 YYREEE (reference sequence). Losses at the gene ends were 4 bases for V and 0 bases for J; bases not matched to a gene: 8. The CDR3 consists of 16 residues. The CDR3 DNA is TGTGCCAGCAGCGCCACAGGGGGTATGGCTAACTATGGCTACACCTTC. Amino acids: CASSATGGMANYGYTF.

V is TRBV10-3 and J is TRBJ1-2; D possibly corresponds to TRBD1 (5 bases). V lost 8 bases and J 4 bases, leaving 17 bases between the germline ends. This CDR3 is 14 amino acids long. Germline assignment: CDR1 ENHRY and CDR2 SYGVKD. The CDR3 nucleotides read TGTGCCATCTCCGAAATGGCGGGACTCTATGGCTACACCTTC. Translation: CAISEMAGLYGYTF.

The gene calls are TRBV7-9 and TRBJ2-5; possible D gene TRBD2, 5 bases. V was shortened by 5 bases and J by 4 bases, with 14 bases between the two germline ends. The CDR3 totals 14 residues. CDR1 is SEHNR and CDR2 is FQNEAQ in the germline V gene (reference sequence). The CDR3 DNA follows: TGTGCCAGCAGCCCCTTTCCCCGGGGAGAGACCCAGTACTTC. This encodes CASSPFPRGETQYF.

The chain combines TRBV19 with TRBJ2-3, with TRBD2 identical over 7 bases. CDR3 length: 15 amino acids. After removal of 6 bases from V and 8 bases from J, the junction contained 14 bases not matched to a gene. Germline V gives CDR1 LNHDA, CDR2 SQIVND (reference sequence). The CDR3 DNA follows: TGTGCCAGTAGGAGCTGGGGGAGGGGTTTAGGTACGCAGTATTTT. This translates into CASRSWGRGLGTQYF.

The rearrangement links TRBV30 to TRBJ1-1; 9 positions match TRBD1. V was clipped by 4 bases and J by 6 bases; unmatched bases: 12. The germline V gene encodes CDR1 GTSNPN and CDR2 SVGIG (reference sequence). There are 15 residues in the CDR3. CDR3 DNA sequence: TGTGCCTGGACCCGGGACAGGGCGGATTATTCTGAAGCTTTCTTT. Encoded protein: CAWTRDRADYSEAFF.

This clone was observed a few times. The chain carries TRBV5-4 and TRBJ1-1; D gene unclear. The CDR3 is 14 amino acids. Trimming removed 1 base from V and 0 bases from J, with 7 bases in between. Germline assignment: CDR1 SGHNT and CDR2 YYREEE (reference sequence). CDR3 sequence reads: CASSLHRMNTEAFF. CDR3 nucleotide sequence: TGTGCCAGCAGCTTGCACAGAATGAACACTGAAGCTTTCTTT. The whole variable domain, remainder taken from reference TRBV5-4 and TRBJ1-1, is ETGVTQSPTHLIKTRGQQVTLRCSSQSGHNTVSWYQQALGQGPQFIFQYYREEENGRGNFPPRFSGLQFPNYSSELNVNALELDDSALYLCASSLHRMNTEAFFGQGTRLTVV.

The rearrangement joins TRBV5-1 to TRBJ1-2, with a tentative D call TRBD1 (6 bases). Germline assignment: CDR1 SGHRS and CDR2 YFSETQ. The CDR3 covers 12 residues. V gave up 4 bases and J gave up 2 bases, with 6 bases separating them. In DNA form, the CDR3 reads TGCGCCAGCAGCGACAGGAACTATGGCTACACCTTC. It yields the protein CASSDRNYGYTF. Filled out from reference TRBV5-1 and TRBJ1-2, the complete variable domain reads KAGVTQTPRYLIKTRGQQVTLSCSPISGHRSVSWYQQTPGQGLQFLFEYFSETQRNKGNFPGRFSGRQFSNSRSEMNVSTLELGDSALYLCASSDRNYGYTFGSGTRLTVV.

The chain has TRBV5-1 and TRBJ2-1, with D maybe TRBD2 (6 bases). Per germline, CDR1 SGHRS and CDR2 YFSETQ. CDR3 length: 15 residues. Trimming took 4 bases from V and 5 from J, leaving 16 bases between them. The CDR3 reads CASSLTAGSHNEQFF. The CDR3 coding sequence is TGCGCCAGCAGCCTTACAGCGGGCAGCCACAATGAGCAGTTCTTC.

This clone was seen once. J is TRBJ2-7 and V is TRBV4-1; 8 bases agree with TRBD1. V was clipped by 5 bases and J by 0 bases; unmatched bases: 6. The CDR3 length is 15 residues. Germline assignment: CDR1 MGHRA and CDR2 YSYEKL. DNA for the CDR3: TGCGCCAGCAGCTTAGGGACAGGTCACTCCTACGAGCAGTACTTC. This sequence encodes CASSLGTGHSYEQYF.

V is TRBV5-5 and J is TRBJ1-1, with unresolved D. This CDR3 spans 14 amino acids. Germline CDR1 and CDR2: SGHKS and YYEKEE (reference sequence). V was shortened by 4 bases and J by 2 bases, with 12 bases between the two germline ends. The DNA of the CDR3 is TGTGCCAGCAGCGACTTAGGCCTTAACACTGAAGCTTTCTTT. Encoded protein: CASSDLGLNTEAFF.

This clone has a single count. V usage is TRBV29-1 and J usage is TRBJ2-1; 10 nucleotides align to TRBD1. Germline V gives CDR1 SQVTM, CDR2 ANQGSEA. Germline trimming cut 8 bases from V and 8 bases from J; bases unmatched to any gene: 24. CDR3 length: 18 amino acids. The CDR3 reads CSTRDPYSGTGVRDEQFF. CDR3 DNA sequence: TGCAGCACGAGAGATCCCTACTCCGGGACAGGGGTTAGAGATGAGCAGTTCTTC.